The entry below describes one TCR beta chain. Expressed TCRB transcripts were sequenced, since all the RNA that had been isolated was reverse transcribed. Assay used: immunoSEQ multiplex PCR; TCRdb lists only in-frame clones, some missing. This table has around 450,000 clones, about an eighth appearing once. Per germline, CDR1 SGHDN and CDR2 FVKESK. The CDR3 has 12 amino acids. Deletions cut 8 bases from V and 5 bases from J, with 12 bases between. This entry comes from a study of beta chain features in type 1 diabetes. The sequenced sample was naive CD4+ T cells from blood. The receptor was derived from a woman aged 18-29 years in good health. The genes are TRBV14 and TRBJ2-5; D is ambiguous. For the CDR3, the DNA is TGTGCCAGCGGGAATCTTAGGGAGACCCAGTACTTC. This codes for CASGNLRETQYF.